One sample yielded the 9 T cell receptor beta chains listed below, sequenced in a study of Ad26.COV2.S vaccination and SARS-CoV-2 variants. Clones were read by immunoSEQ multiplex PCR, and TCRdb kept only the in-frame ones, dropping some. The sample lists roughly 240,000 clones; more than 75% were seen once. Documented treatment: some 20 received Ad26.COV2.S at low or high dose, single or two shots; 5 received placebo; per-sample allocation not given. It was on day 63 after the first vaccine or placebo injection that samples were taken. The starting material was peripheral blood, obtained in a trial of Ad26.COV2.S vaccine versus placebo. The receptors here all came from a person aged 18-65 years who received the Ad26.COV2.S COVID-19 vaccine or a placebo.

The V gene is TRBV7-2, the J gene TRBJ1-6; TRBD1 agrees at 8 bases. CDR3 length: 15 amino acids. The ends lost 1 base at V and 12 bases at J; junction bases unmatched: 8. The germline V gene has CDR1 SGHTA and CDR2 FQGNSA. Here the CDR3 reads CASSLGQGASIPLHF. As DNA, the CDR3 is TGTGCCAGCAGCTTAGGGCAGGGGGCGAGTATACCCCTCCACTTT.

The chain joins TRBV10-3 to TRBJ1-2; tentative D call: TRBD1 (5 bases). Germline loops: CDR1 ENHRY, CDR2 SYGVKD. V lost 10 bases and J lost 8, with 14 bases in between. The CDR3 runs to 11 residues. The CDR3 nucleotides are TGTGCCACCACGGGGGTTGAGGGCTACACCTTC. Amino acid sequence: CATTGVEGYTF.

The chain combines TRBV9 with TRBJ2-7; TRBD1 matches at 10 bases. Germline loops: CDR1 SGDLS, CDR2 YYNGEE. The CDR3 extends over 14 amino acids. J gave up 7 bases and V 4 bases, and 8 bases lay outside the gene matches. Here the CDR3 DNA reads TGTGCCAGCAGCCATCCGGGACAGGGGAGGGAGCAGTACTTC. Protein product: CASSHPGQGREQYF.

V is TRBV6-2 or TRBV6-3 and J is TRBJ2-7; TRBD1 is a possible D gene (5 bases). Per the germline V gene, CDR1 is MNHEY and CDR2 is SVGEGT. Trimming removed 5 bases from V and 4 bases from J, with 12 bases in between. CDR3 length equals 13 residues. The CDR3 DNA follows: TGTGCCAGCAGTCAGGGTTTGCGGTACGAGCAGTACTTC. Amino acids: CASSQGLRYEQYF.

V gene TRBV7-9 combines with J gene TRBJ2-7; D unclear. The CDR3 is 13 amino acids. Germline CDR1 is SEHNR and CDR2 is FQNEAQ (reference sequence). V was clipped by 5 bases and J by 2 bases, with 10 bases between them. Written as DNA, the CDR3 is TGTGCCAGCAGCCCCGGACGGGCCTACGAGCAGTACTTC. The encoded protein is CASSPGRAYEQYF.

The chain carries TRBV7-8 and TRBJ2-2, with D possibly TRBD1 on 6 matching bases. This CDR3 has 15 residues. Germline loops: CDR1 SGHVS, CDR2 FQNEAQ. V was cut by 4 bases and J by 3 bases, with 12 bases left in between. The CDR3 bases are TGTGCCAGCAGCTCGTGGACAGTGCACACCGGGGAGCTGTTTTTT. Protein sequence: CASSSWTVHTGELFF.

The chain is built from TRBV6-5 and TRBJ2-7; D is unresolved. With 8 bases removed from V and 5 bases from J, the gap between germline ends came to 22 bases. The CDR3 sequence is 15 residues long. Germline V CDR1 and CDR2: MNHEY, SVGAGI. CDR3 protein: CASSPTPARGDEQYF. CDR3 in DNA: TGTGCCAGCTCACCGACCCCGGCGCGTGGAGACGAGCAGTACTTC.

The chain is built from TRBV19 and TRBJ2-7; no clear D gene. The V gene lost 6 bases and the J gene lost 1 base, with 4 bases spanning the gap. The CDR3 totals 11 residues. Germline loops: CDR1 LNHDA, CDR2 SQIVND (reference sequence). The CDR3 here is CASRGSYEQYF. In DNA form, the CDR3 reads TGTGCCAGTAGGGGGTCCTACGAGCAGTACTTC.

This chain uses TRBV5-1 with TRBJ1-2; 7 bases are a match to TRBD1. The germline gives CDR1 SGHRS, CDR2 YFSETQ. This CDR3 comprises 14 residues. V trimming: 3 bases; J trimming: 2 bases; junction bases outside the gene matches: 4. The CDR3 region is CASSSPGGNYGYTF. CDR3 DNA: TGCGCCAGCAGCTCCCCAGGGGGAAACTATGGCTACACCTTC.